This TCR beta chain was captured in a study of blood T cell repertoires in COVID-19. Study details: PBMCs, B-cell-depleted T cells, or T cells were the source of the cDNA or gDNA that made up the material.

With 10 bases removed from V and 9 bases from J, the gap between germline ends came to 10 bases. The CDR3 spans 10 residues. From germline, CDR1 is SGHVS and CDR2 FNYEAQ. Profiling relied on immunoSEQ multiplex PCR, and the TCRdb table lists in-frame clones only, not all of them. Here the sample spans roughly 180,000 clones, more than 70% being singletons. The genes are TRBV7-6 and TRBJ2-1, with D maybe TRBD1 (6 bases). This TCR was recovered from a woman in her thirties with acute or convalescent COVID-19. Sequenced sample: peripheral blood. DNA of the CDR3: TGTGCCATCTTAGGGGGTGAGCAGTTCTTC. Translating it yields CAILGGEQFF.